The 9 T cell receptor beta chains reported below all come from one sample, sequenced in a study of PD-L1 blockade in urothelial cancer. TCRdb's copy holds only in-frame clones and misses some; the assay was immunoSEQ multiplex PCR. This sample has approximately 110,000 clones; around 85% occur once, and the top ten carry around 2.4%. The sequences come from PBMCs, collected around atezolizumab (anti-PD-L1) treatment. These TCRs come from a man in his fifties with urothelial cancer.

This clone was picked up a small number of times. The J gene is TRBJ1-5, the V gene TRBV19; 7 nucleotides line up with TRBD1. Germline-derived CDR1 and CDR2 are LNHDA and SQIVND (reference sequence). CDR3 size: 15 residues. The V gene end was trimmed by 4 bases and the J gene end by 8 bases; junction bases not matched to a gene: 11. The CDR3 nucleotides are TGTGCCAGTAGTACTCGGGACAGATCAATCGAGCCCCAGCATTTT. Protein product: CASSTRDRSIEPQHF.

The chain employs TRBV5-1 and TRBJ2-7; 9 nucleotides line up with TRBD1. This CDR3 is 16 amino acids long. From germline, CDR1 is SGHRS and CDR2 YFSETQ. V shed 0 bases and J 3 bases; nucleotides not matched to a gene: 7. In nucleotides, the CDR3 is TGCGCCAGCAGCTTGGAGTTAGGGGACAGGGACTACGAGCAGTACTTC. It is translated as CASSLELGDRDYEQYF.

This chain joins TRBV28 and TRBJ2-3; the match to TRBD2 covers 7 bases. The length of the CDR3 is 17 residues. Trimming removed 1 base from V and 2 bases from J; junction bases left unmatched: 9. Germline CDR1 MDHEN, CDR2 SYDVKM. CDR3 sequence reads: CASSLSGRGSYTDTQYF. The CDR3 DNA is TGTGCCAGCAGTTTATCGGGCCGCGGGAGTTACACAGATACGCAGTATTTT.

This clone showed up just a few times. The sample has other DNA sequences that encode this CDR3 too. In DNA form, the CDR3 reads TGTGCCTGGAGTCGAACAGCGAACACTGAAGCTTTCTTT. Translating it yields CAWSRTANTEAFF. The chain joins TRBV30 to TRBJ1-1, with D unclear. Germline V gene data show CDR1 as GTSNPN and CDR2 as SVGIG (reference sequence). The V and J ends lost 2 bases and 1 base respectively, with 8 bases between them. The CDR3 contains 13 residues.

The rearrangement links TRBV5-6 to TRBJ1-2; D uncertain. CDR3 length equals 12 residues. The germline V gene encodes CDR1 SGHDT and CDR2 YYEEEE. V lost 5 bases and J lost 7, with 12 bases in between. CDR3 amino acids: CASRTLRFGYTF. The CDR3 DNA reads as TGTGCCAGCAGAACCCTGCGGTTTGGCTACACCTTC. The whole variable domain, filled in from reference TRBV5-6 and TRBJ1-2, reads DAGVTQSPTHLIKTRGQQVTLRCSPKSGHDTVSWYQQALGQGPQFIFQYYEEEERQRGNFPDRFSGHQFPNYSSELNVNALLLGDSALYLCASRTLRFGYTFGSGTRLTVV.

This chain links TRBV30 with TRBJ2-7, with 9 positions matching TRBD1. The junction had 8 bases not matched to a gene; V was cut back by 1 base and J by 4 bases. CDR3 length: 15 residues. Germline CDR1 and CDR2: GTSNPN and SVGIG (reference sequence). The DNA for the CDR3 is TGTGCCTGGAGTGGGACAACAGGGGGCGCGTACGAGCAGTACTTC. Residues: CAWSGTTGGAYEQYF.

This sequence joins TRBV27 and TRBJ1-1, with D perhaps TRBD1 (6 bases). This CDR3 comprises 13 residues. V lost 6 bases, J lost 4 bases, and 12 bases lay in between. Germline CDR1 reads MNHEY; CDR2 reads SMNVEV (reference sequence). The CDR3 reads CASRLQGATEAFF. In DNA form, the CDR3 reads TGTGCCAGCAGGCTACAGGGAGCCACTGAAGCTTTCTTT.

This rearrangement joins TRBV5-1 to TRBJ2-7, with TRBD1 as a possible D gene (5 bases). Trimming took 0 bases from V and 5 from J, leaving 15 bases between them. This CDR3 is 15 amino acids long. In germline, CDR1 is SGHRS, CDR2 YFSETQ. CDR3 amino acids: CASSLVMSRVDEQYF. CDR3 in DNA: TGCGCCAGCAGCTTGGTAATGTCCAGGGTCGACGAGCAGTACTTC.

The V gene is TRBV6-1, the J gene TRBJ1-3; D not certain. The germline V and J ends were trimmed by 2 bases and 4 bases, with 12 bases remaining between them. Germline CDR1 and CDR2: MNHNS and SASEGT. The CDR3 covers 15 residues. CDR3: CASSESGGLGNTIYF. The CDR3 DNA is TGTGCCAGCAGTGAATCTGGAGGTCTGGGAAACACCATATATTTT.